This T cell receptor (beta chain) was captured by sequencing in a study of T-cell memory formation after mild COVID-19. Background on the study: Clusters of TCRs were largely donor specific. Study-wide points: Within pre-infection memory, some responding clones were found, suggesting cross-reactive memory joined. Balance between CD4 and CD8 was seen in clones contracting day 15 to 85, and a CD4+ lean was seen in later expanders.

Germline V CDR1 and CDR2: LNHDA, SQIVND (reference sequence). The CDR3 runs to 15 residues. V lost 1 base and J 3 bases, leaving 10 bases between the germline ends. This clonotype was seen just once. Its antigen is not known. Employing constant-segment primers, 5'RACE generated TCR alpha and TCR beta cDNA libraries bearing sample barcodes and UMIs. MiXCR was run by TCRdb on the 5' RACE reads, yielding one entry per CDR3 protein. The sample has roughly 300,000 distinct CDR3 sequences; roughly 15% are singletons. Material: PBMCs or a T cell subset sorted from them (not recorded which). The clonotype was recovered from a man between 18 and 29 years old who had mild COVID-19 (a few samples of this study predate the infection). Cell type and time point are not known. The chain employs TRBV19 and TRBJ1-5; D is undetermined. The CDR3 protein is CASSIGAGSNQPQHF. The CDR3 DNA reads TGTGCCAGTAGTATAGGGGCCGGATCCAATCAGCCCCAGCATTTT.